This T cell receptor beta chain was identified in a study of T cells after posttransplantation cyclophosphamide. Germline CDR1 SQVTM, CDR2 ANQGSEA. There are 13 residues in the CDR3. V was cut by 2 bases and J by 8 bases, with 15 bases left in between. Study-wide results and caveats: Later blood repertoires were often dominated by clones from the donor CD8+ memory compartment. Tissue-infiltrating T cells from skin or gut overlapped little with blood T cells. Recipient CMV seropositivity and CMV reactivation strongly tracked TRB clonality.

Turning to this clone: Its antigen is as yet unknown.

Here immunoSEQ multiplex PCR was the method, and the copy in TCRdb shows in-frame clones only, minus some. This repertoire shows about 3,700 clones, roughly 77% found once; its top ten account for less than 70%. Methotrexate plus calcineurin inhibitor accompanied controls' myeloablative marrow transplants; sampling was 1 year later. The origin of this receptor is a female patient aged 50 to 60 who received an allogeneic stem cell transplant from an unrelated donor, was CMV-positive, and had acute and chronic GVHD. The graft donor may have given rise to some T cells. The sample in question was PBMCs, obtained after allogeneic stem cell transplant with calcineurin inhibitor and methotrexate. V is TRBV29-1 and J is TRBJ1-2; D gene ambiguous. The CDR3 DNA is TGCAGCGTTGAAAGGGTGCGGGCAGGCGGCTACACCTTC. It codes for CSVERVRAGGYTF.